This T cell receptor beta chain was captured by sequencing in a study of shared clonotypes between healthy human individuals. CDR1 and CDR2 (germline): SGHDN, FVKESK. The CDR3 length is 13 residues. V was trimmed by 0 bases and J by 9 bases, leaving 12 bases between them. Positively selected for CCR7, the CD45RO-negative cells used as naive CD8 cells excluded terminally differentiated effector memory CD45RA+ cells. At the deep level, the assay was run. TCRdb's copy holds only in-frame clones and misses some; the assay was immunoSEQ multiplex PCR. The sample lists about 2.1 million clones; just over 90% were seen once.

The receptor comes from a man aged 18 to 29 in good health. Some clones in this sample may be carry-over from other donors' samples. The sequenced material came from naive CD8+ T cells from PBMCs. The chain recombines TRBV14 with TRBJ2-7; no definite D call. The CDR3 DNA is TGTGCCAGCAGCCAAGATGTGGGGTTGGCGCAGTACTTC. Encoded protein: CASSQDVGLAQYF.